This T cell receptor (beta chain) was retrieved from a study of T cells after yellow fever vaccination. Across the study: When fractions had low cell numbers, they were prepared with SMART-Seq v4 Ultra Low Input.

In the case of this clonotype: Its antigen is currently unknown.

CDR3 length equals 14 residues. Germline loops: CDR1 SGHRS, CDR2 YFSETQ. V was pared by 4 bases and J by 8 bases, with 3 bases of the junction left unmatched. Findings of the study overall: Abundant bulk-population clonotypes could contaminate the FACS-sorted repertoires. Post-booster samples contained most primary-vaccination clones (more than 95% CD4, almost 90% CD8).

TCRdb called the 5' RACE reads again in MiXCR, with one record for every CDR3 protein. The sample lists over 250,000 distinct CDR3 sequences, about 4% occurring once. V is TRBV5-1 and J is TRBJ1-6; 10 nucleotides line up with TRBD1. This TCR was sampled from a man aged 18-30 years who received the YFV17D yellow fever vaccine. Material: PBMCs, obtained 5 days after the yellow fever booster vaccination. DNA of the CDR3: TGCGCCAGCAGCCAGGGGACAGGGGATTCACCCCTCCACTTT. Its protein is CASSQGTGDSPLHF.